The 14 T cell receptor beta chains listed next were all sequenced from one sample in a study of graft-versus-host responses after intestinal transplantation. TCRdb keeps only in-frame clones here, not all; method: immunoSEQ multiplex PCR. The table includes under 30,000 clones, over 90% detected once. The sample here was PBMCs, taken 18 days after transplant. The receptors come from a human patient who received an intestinal transplant, so some T cells may come from the graft donor.

The chain has TRBV18 and TRBJ2-1; D gene ambiguous. CDR1 is KGHSH, CDR2 LQKENI, per germline. The CDR3 consists of 11 residues. V shed 3 bases and J shed 5 bases, with 2 bases lying between them. CDR3 protein: CASSPDNEQFF. In nucleotides, the CDR3 is TGTGCCAGCTCACCGGACAATGAGCAGTTCTTC.

This sequence joins TRBV11-2 and TRBJ2-7; 8 nucleotides match TRBD2. Germline V gene sequence: CDR1 SGHAT, CDR2 FQNNGV. This CDR3 is built from 15 residues. V lost 6 bases to trimming and J lost 4 bases; unmatched junction nucleotides: 11. CDR3 in amino acids: CASSPFGGGKYEQYF. CDR3 coding DNA: TGTGCCAGCAGTCCCTTTGGCGGGGGGAAGTACGAGCAGTACTTC.

V usage is TRBV29-1 and J usage is TRBJ2-6; tentatively, D is TRBD1 or TRBD2 (5 bases each). The CDR3 consists of 16 residues. The germline gives CDR1 SQVTM, CDR2 ANQGSEA. Between the trimmed V and J ends, which lost 4 bases and 4 bases, there was a span of 17 bases. The CDR3 loop is CSVGQGPLYGANVLTF. In DNA, the CDR3 is TGCAGCGTTGGGCAGGGACCTCTCTACGGGGCCAACGTCCTGACTTTC. Full variable domain (outside the CDR3, taken from reference TRBV29-1 and TRBJ2-6): SAVISQKPSRDICQRGTSLTIQCQVDSQVTMMFWYRQQPGQSLTLIATANQGSEATYESGFVIDKFPISRPNLTFSTLTVSNMSPEDSSIYLCSVGQGPLYGANVLTFGAGSRLTVL.

The chain carries TRBV10-3 and TRBJ2-5, with D tentatively TRBD2 (5 bases). The end of the DNA fits TRBJ2-7 better, so the J call may be wrong. Germline V gene data show CDR1 as ENHRY and CDR2 as SYGVKD. The CDR3 has 12 amino acids. The CDR3 loop is CAIRGGNYEQYF. The CDR3 bases are TGTGCCATCAGAGGAGGAAACTACGAGCAGTACTTC.

J is TRBJ1-6 and V is TRBV2; a possible D gene is TRBD1 (5 bases). The V end lost 1 base, the J end lost 6 bases, and 7 bases lay between the germline ends. CDR1 and CDR2 from the germline V gene are SNHLY and FYNNEI. The CDR3 spans 14 residues. CDR3 DNA: TGTGCCAGCAGTGAAGGACAGCTTAATTCACCCCTCCACTTT. As protein: CASSEGQLNSPLHF. Supplemented by reference TRBV2 and TRBJ1-6, the full variable domain reads EPEVTQTPSHQVTQMGQEVILRCVPISNHLYFYWYRQILGQKVEFLVSFYNNEISEKSEIFDDQFSVERPDGSNFTLKIRSTKLEDSAMYFCASSEGQLNSPLHFGNGTRLTVT.

This rearrangement joins TRBV11-2 to TRBJ2-1, with a possible D match to TRBD2 (6 bases). The CDR3 runs 15 residues. CDR1 and CDR2 from the germline V gene are SGHAT and FQNNGV. The V gene lost 2 bases and the J gene lost 4 bases, with 12 bases spanning the gap. CDR3 sequence reads: CASSLLASLYNEQFF. DNA for the CDR3: TGTGCCAGCAGCTTACTAGCGAGCCTTTACAATGAGCAGTTCTTC. Supplemented by reference TRBV11-2 and TRBJ2-1, the full variable domain reads EAGVAQSPRYKIIEKRQSVAFWCNPISGHATLYWYQQILGQGPKLLIQFQNNGVVDDSQLPKDRFSAERLKGVDSTLKIQPAKLEDSAVYLCASSLLASLYNEQFFGPGTRLTVL.

This sequence joins TRBV20-1 and TRBJ2-5; D not certain. The CDR3 consists of 11 residues. Germline V gene sequence: CDR1 DFQATT, CDR2 SNEGSKA (reference sequence). V was shortened by 5 bases and J by 2 bases, with 6 bases between the two germline ends. The CDR3 here is CSALRQETQYF. The DNA for the CDR3 is TGCAGTGCTTTACGTCAAGAGACCCAGTACTTC.

The chain links TRBV6-1 to TRBJ1-6; unclear D gene. CDR3 size: 14 residues. Germline V gene data show CDR1 as MNHNS and CDR2 as SASEGT. The germline V and J ends were trimmed by 11 bases and 6 bases, with 17 bases remaining between them. The CDR3 reads CASKGGAGNSPLHF. CDR3 DNA sequence: TGTGCCTCAAAGGGCGGTGCGGGTAATTCACCCCTCCACTTT.

CDR3 nucleotides: TGCGCCAGCGGGACAGGGAACGAGCAGTACTTC. It codes for CASGTGNEQYF. The V call is TRBV5-1, the J call TRBJ2-7, with 9 nucleotides matching TRBD1. The CDR3 sequence is 11 residues long. Per germline, CDR1 SGHRS and CDR2 YFSETQ. V trimming: 7 bases; J trimming: 5 bases; junction bases outside the gene matches: 1.

CDR3 residues: CASSLGSGALDNSPLHF. The CDR3 nucleotides read TGTGCCAGCAGCTTAGGGTCGGGGGCTCTTGATAATTCACCCCTCCACTTT. The genes are TRBV5-4 and TRBJ1-6; TRBD1 is a possible D gene (6 bases). With 2 bases removed from V and 5 bases from J, the gap between germline ends came to 17 bases. This CDR3 comprises 17 residues. Looked up from germline, CDR1 is SGHNT and CDR2 is YYREEE (reference sequence). The complete variable domain, with remaining parts taken from reference TRBV5-4 and TRBJ1-6, reads ETGVTQSPTHLIKTRGQQVTLRCSSQSGHNTVSWYQQALGQGPQFIFQYYREEENGRGNFPPRFSGLQFPNYSSELNVNALELDDSALYLCASSLGSGALDNSPLHFGNGTRLTVT.

This chain connects TRBV6-6 to TRBJ2-7, with D unclear. The CDR3 length is 14 residues. V lost 5 bases and J lost 2, with 13 bases in between. Germline assignment: CDR1 MNHNY and CDR2 SVGAGI (reference sequence). For the CDR3, the DNA is TGTGCCAGCAGTCGTCCATCTTATCCCTACGAGCAGTACTTC. Residues: CASSRPSYPYEQYF.

This clone occurred once. The V and J genes are TRBV11-2 and TRBJ2-3; 8 bases are a match to TRBD1. Germline assignment: CDR1 SGHAT and CDR2 FQNNGV. CDR3 length equals 14 residues. The ends lost 1 base at V and 6 bases at J; junction bases unmatched: 3. CDR3 region: CASSLGTGGDTQYF. The CDR3 nucleotides are TGTGCCAGCAGCTTAGGTACAGGGGGGGATACGCAGTATTTT.

The gene calls are TRBV2 and TRBJ2-5, with 10 nucleotides matching TRBD2. This CDR3 region has 15 residues. J lost 3 bases, V lost 8 bases, and 9 bases had no gene match. Germline CDR1 and CDR2: SNHLY and FYNNEI. The CDR3 DNA is TGTGCCAGCGGGAGAAGCGGGGGGGCCGAAGAGACCCAGTACTTC. This gives the protein CASGRSGGAEETQYF.

The CDR3 sequence is CASSQSRDFYEQYF. The CDR3 DNA sequence: TGTGCCAGCAGCCAGAGCAGGGATTTCTACGAGCAGTACTTC. The chain employs TRBV7-8 and TRBJ2-7, with D possibly matching TRBD1 (5 bases). The CDR3 runs to 14 residues. V lost 5 bases to trimming and J lost 3 bases, with 14 bases between them. Germline V gives CDR1 SGHVS, CDR2 FQNEAQ.